The next 5 T cell receptor beta chains were all read from a single sample in a study of T cell changes during pregnancy in multiple sclerosis. Assay used: immunoSEQ multiplex PCR; TCRdb lists only in-frame clones, some missing. The sample holds 40,000 or so clones; 85% to 95% are singletons and the top ten take roughly 8.1%. This specimen was CD8+ T cells from peripheral blood mononuclear cells, taken in the third trimester of pregnancy. The receptor source for this set is a female donor with multiple sclerosis, enrolled in a pregnancy study.

V and J are TRBV25-1 and TRBJ1-1; unclear D gene. The CDR3 sequence is 12 residues long. CDR1 and CDR2 (germline): MGHDK, SYGVNS. V lost 3 bases, J lost 7 bases, and 9 bases lay in between. In DNA, the CDR3 is TGTGCCAGCAGTGAGCCAATCGGTGAAGCTTTCTTT. Encoded protein: CASSEPIGEAFF. The full variable domain, in which reference TRBV25-1 and TRBJ1-1 provide the parts outside the CDR3, is EADIYQTPRYLVIGTGKKITLECSQTMGHDKMYWYQQDPGMELHLIHYSYGVNSTEKGDLSSESTVSRIRTEHFPLTLESARPSHTSQYLCASSEPIGEAFFGQGTRLTVV.

The rearrangement uses TRBV19 and TRBJ1-5; D unresolved. The CDR3 totals 16 residues. Trimming pared 5 bases from V and 2 bases from J, leaving 16 bases between. Germline CDR1 and CDR2: LNHDA and SQIVND (reference sequence). CDR3 DNA sequence: TGTGCCAGTAGTGGGGTTTGGGGAGGAGGCAATCAGCCCCAGCATTTT. It encodes CASSGVWGGGNQPQHF.

This clone was seen just once. V is TRBV27 and J is TRBJ2-1; TRBD2 matches 10 bases. Trimming at V came to 9 bases and at J to 5 bases, leaving 7 bases not matched to a gene. This CDR3 is 14 amino acids long. Germline V gives CDR1 MNHEY, CDR2 SMNVEV (reference sequence). The CDR3 protein is CASRTSGNHNEQFF. The DNA of the CDR3 is TGTGCCAGTCGTACTAGCGGGAACCACAATGAGCAGTTCTTC.

This clone was detected once. V and J are TRBV4-1 and TRBJ1-4; a possible D gene is TRBD1 (5 bases). This CDR3 spans 14 amino acids. V lost 8 bases and J 5 bases, leaving 15 bases between the germline ends. The V gene's germline CDR1 is MGHRA and CDR2 YSYEKL. The CDR3 sequence is CASGSRAGNEKLFF. In DNA form, the CDR3 reads TGCGCCAGCGGTAGTAGGGCAGGGAATGAAAAACTGTTTTTT.

DNA of the CDR3: TGTGCCAGCAGCCCGGCTAGCGGACCCTACAATGAGCAGTTCTTC. Protein sequence: CASSPASGPYNEQFF. The chain is built from TRBV7-9 and TRBJ2-1; 7 bases are a match to TRBD2. This CDR3 spans 15 amino acids. Germline CDR1 reads SEHNR; CDR2 reads FQNEAQ (reference sequence). Trimming at V came to 5 bases and at J to 2 bases, leaving 6 bases not matched to a gene.